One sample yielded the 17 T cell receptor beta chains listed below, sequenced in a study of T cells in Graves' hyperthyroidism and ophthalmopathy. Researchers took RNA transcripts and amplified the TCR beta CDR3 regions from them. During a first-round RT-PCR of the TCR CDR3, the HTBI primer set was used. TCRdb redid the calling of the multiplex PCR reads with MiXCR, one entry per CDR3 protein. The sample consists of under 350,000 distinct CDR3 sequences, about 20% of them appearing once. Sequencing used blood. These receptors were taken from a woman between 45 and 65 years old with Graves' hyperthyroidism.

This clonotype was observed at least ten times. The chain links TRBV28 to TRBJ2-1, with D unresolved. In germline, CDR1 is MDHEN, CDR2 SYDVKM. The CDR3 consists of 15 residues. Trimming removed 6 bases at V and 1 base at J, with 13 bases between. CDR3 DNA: TGTGCCAGCAGACCAGACTGGCGGTCCTACAATGAGCAGTTCTTC. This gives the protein CASRPDWRSYNEQFF.

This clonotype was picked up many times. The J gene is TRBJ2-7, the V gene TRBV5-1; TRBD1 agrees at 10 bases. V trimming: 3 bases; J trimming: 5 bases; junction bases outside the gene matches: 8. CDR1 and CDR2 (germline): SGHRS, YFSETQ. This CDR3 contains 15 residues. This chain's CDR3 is CASSSPGTGDHEQYF. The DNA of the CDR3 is TGCGCCAGCAGCTCGCCCGGGACAGGGGACCACGAGCAGTACTTC.

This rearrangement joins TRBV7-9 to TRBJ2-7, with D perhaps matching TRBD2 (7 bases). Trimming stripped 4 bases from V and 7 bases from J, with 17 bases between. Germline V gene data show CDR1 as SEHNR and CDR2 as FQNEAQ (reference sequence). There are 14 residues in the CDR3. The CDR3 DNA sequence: TGTGCCAGCAGCTCTCTAGGGGGGGCTTGGGAGCAGTACGTC. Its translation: CASSSLGGAWEQYV.

The CDR3 DNA reads TGTGCCAGTAGGAGAGGTTTGACTGAAGCTTTCTTT. It translates to CASRRGLTEAFF. The chain is built from TRBV19 and TRBJ1-1; D ambiguous. V was cut by 6 bases and J by 5 bases, with 10 bases left in between. This CDR3 spans 12 amino acids. The germline V gene encodes CDR1 LNHDA and CDR2 SQIVND (reference sequence).

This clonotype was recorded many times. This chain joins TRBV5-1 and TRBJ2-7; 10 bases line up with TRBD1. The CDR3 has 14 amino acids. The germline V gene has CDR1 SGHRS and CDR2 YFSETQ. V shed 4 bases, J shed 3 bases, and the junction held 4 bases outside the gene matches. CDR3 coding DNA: TGCGCCAGCAGCCTATGGACAGGGGGCTACGAGCAGTACTTC. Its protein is CASSLWTGGYEQYF.

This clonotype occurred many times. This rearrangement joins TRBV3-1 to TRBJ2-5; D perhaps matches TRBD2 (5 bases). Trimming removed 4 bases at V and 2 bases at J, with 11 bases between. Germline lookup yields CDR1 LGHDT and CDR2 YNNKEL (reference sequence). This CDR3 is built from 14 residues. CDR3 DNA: TGTGCCAGCAGCCCTCCAGCGGAGCAAGAGACCCAGTACTTC. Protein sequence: CASSPPAEQETQYF.

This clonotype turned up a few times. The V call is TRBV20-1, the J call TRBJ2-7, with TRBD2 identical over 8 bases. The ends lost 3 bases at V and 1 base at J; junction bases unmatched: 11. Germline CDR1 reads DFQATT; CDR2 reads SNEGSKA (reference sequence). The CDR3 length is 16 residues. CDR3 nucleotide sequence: TGCAGTGCTAGGGCTCTCTCCAGCGGGAGTTCCTACGAGCAGTACTTC. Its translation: CSARALSSGSSYEQYF.

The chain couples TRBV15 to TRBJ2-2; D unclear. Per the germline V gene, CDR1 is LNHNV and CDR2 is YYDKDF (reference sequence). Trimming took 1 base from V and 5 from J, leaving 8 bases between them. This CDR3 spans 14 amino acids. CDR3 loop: CATSRVRATGELFF. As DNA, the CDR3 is TGTGCCACCAGCAGAGTTCGGGCAACCGGGGAGCTGTTTTTT.

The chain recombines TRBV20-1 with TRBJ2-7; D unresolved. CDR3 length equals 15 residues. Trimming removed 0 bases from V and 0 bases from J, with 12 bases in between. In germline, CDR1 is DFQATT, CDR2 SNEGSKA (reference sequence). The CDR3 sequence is CSARDTAAFSYEQYF. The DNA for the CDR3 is TGCAGTGCTAGAGATACGGCAGCTTTCTCCTACGAGCAGTACTTC.

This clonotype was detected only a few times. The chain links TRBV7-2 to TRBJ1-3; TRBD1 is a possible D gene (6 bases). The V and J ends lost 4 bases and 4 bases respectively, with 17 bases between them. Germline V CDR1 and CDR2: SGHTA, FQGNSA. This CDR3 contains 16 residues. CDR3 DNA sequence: TGTGCCAGCAGCTCGGATCGGCGGGGGCGCGGAAACACCATATATTTT. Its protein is CASSSDRRGRGNTIYF.

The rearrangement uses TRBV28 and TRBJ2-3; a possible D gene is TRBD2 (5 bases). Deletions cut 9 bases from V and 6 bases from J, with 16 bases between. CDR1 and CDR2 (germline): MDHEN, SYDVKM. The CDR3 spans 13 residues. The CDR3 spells CASRGSVLDTQYF. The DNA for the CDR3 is TGTGCCAGTCGAGGGTCGGTCTTGGATACGCAGTATTTT.

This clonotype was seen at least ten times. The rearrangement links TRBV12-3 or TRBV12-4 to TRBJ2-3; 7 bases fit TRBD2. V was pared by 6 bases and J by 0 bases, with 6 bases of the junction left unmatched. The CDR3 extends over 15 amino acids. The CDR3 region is CASSHTRGSTDTQYF. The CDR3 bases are TGTGCCAGCAGCCACACGCGGGGGAGCACAGATACGCAGTATTTT.

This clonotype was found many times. CDR3 coding DNA: TGTGCCAGCAGCGTGTCGCCGGGACTCCAGCCCTACGAGCAGTACTTC. Translating gives CASSVSPGLQPYEQYF. The V and J genes are TRBV9 and TRBJ2-7, with D tentatively TRBD2 (6 bases). CDR3 length equals 16 residues. Per germline, CDR1 SGDLS and CDR2 YYNGEE. The germline V and J ends were trimmed by 2 bases and 2 bases, with 17 bases remaining between them. Based on the CDR3 plus reference TRBV9 and TRBJ2-7, the full variable domain is DSGVTQTPKHLITATGQRVTLRCSPRSGDLSVYWYQQSLDQGLQFLIQYYNGEERAKGNILERFSAQQFPDLHSELNLSSLELGDSALYFCASSVSPGLQPYEQYFGPGTRLTVT.

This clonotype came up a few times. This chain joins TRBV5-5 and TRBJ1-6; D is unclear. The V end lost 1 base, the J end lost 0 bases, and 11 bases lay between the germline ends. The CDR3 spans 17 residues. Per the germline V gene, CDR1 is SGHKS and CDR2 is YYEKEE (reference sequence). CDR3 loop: CASSLHPPSSYNSPLHF. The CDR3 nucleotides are TGTGCCAGCAGCTTGCACCCCCCGAGCTCCTATAATTCACCCCTCCACTTT.

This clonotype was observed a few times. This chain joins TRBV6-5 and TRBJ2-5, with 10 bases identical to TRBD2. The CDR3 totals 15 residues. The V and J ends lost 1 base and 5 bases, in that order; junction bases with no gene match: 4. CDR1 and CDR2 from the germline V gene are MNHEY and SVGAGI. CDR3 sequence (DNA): TGTGCCAGCAGTTACTGGGCTAGCGGGAGCGAGACCCAGTACTTC. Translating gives CASSYWASGSETQYF.

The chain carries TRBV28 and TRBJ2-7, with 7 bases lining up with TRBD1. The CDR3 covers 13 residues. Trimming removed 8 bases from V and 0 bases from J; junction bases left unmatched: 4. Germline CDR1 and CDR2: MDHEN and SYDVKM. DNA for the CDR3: TGTGCCAGCGCTTCAGGGGGCTCCTACGAGCAGTACTTC. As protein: CASASGGSYEQYF.

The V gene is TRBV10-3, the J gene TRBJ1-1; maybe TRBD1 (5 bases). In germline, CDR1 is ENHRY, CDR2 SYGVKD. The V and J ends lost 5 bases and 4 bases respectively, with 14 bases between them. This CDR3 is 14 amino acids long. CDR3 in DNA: TGTGCCATCAGTCCCAGGGAAGTGGGCACTGAAGCTTTCTTT. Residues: CAISPREVGTEAFF.